These T cell receptor beta chains were read from a single sample in a study of a mutant IDH1 vaccine in newly diagnosed glioma. Using immunoSEQ multiplex PCR, the repertoire was profiled, and TCRdb retains in-frame clones only, with some absent. The sample contains 88,000 or so clones, roughly 85% of which appear only once. No antigen has been assigned to these receptors. This material consisted of PBMCs, taken from a glioma patient whose treatment included an IDH1 peptide vaccine. Source of these receptors: a man aged 25 to 45 with glioma. Some clones in this sample may be carry-over from other donors' samples. Each CDR3 is given without its conserved first and last residue.

j_call v_call cdr3_aa
TRBJ2-5 TRBV19 ASSIVARETQY
NA TRBV13 ASSSLAAGDSYEQY
TRBJ1-1 TRBV5-1 ASSLADSDTEAF
TRBJ2-7 TRBV5-4 ASSLIGTSYEQY
TRBJ2-7 TRBV7-9 ASSLSGPGIEQY
TRBJ1-1 TRBV2 ASGRNMNTEAF
TRBJ2-1 TRBV10-3 AISSRGQGLNNEQF
TRBJ2-2 TRBV9 ASSVGFTGELF
TRBJ2-2 TRBV5-1 ASSLSQNTGELF
TRBJ1-2 TRBV7-2 ASSWGLYGYT
TRBJ1-2 TRBV5-1 ASSFQGSGGYGYT
TRBJ2-3 TRBV28 ASSPFLGSGGPFSDTQY
TRBJ1-5 TRBV4-2 ASSQEGGERQPQH
TRBJ1-2 TRBV5-5 ASSLLGGLIYGYT
TRBJ1-4 TRBV2 ASSRSGGIEKLF
TRBJ1-1 TRBV5-4 ASSLPPGRNTEAF
TRBJ2-5 TRBV28 ASSLSPDTLGAGGVETQY
TRBJ2-7 TRBV7-6 ASSPGPNYEQY
TRBJ2-7 TRBV7-2 ASSLSWTGAYEQY
TRBJ2-1 TRBV30 AWSSPTVGFMQF
TRBJ2-1 TRBV11-2 ASSPGTLTANEQF
TRBJ1-3 TRBV5-8 ASSLERTPGNTIY
TRBJ1-1 TRBV19 ASSPRKDRENTEAF
TRBJ2-3 TRBV15 ATSRDITSGRALGTQY
TRBJ2-7 TRBV2 ASSEGFRRGSYEQY
TRBJ1-1 TRBV2 ASRVDRNTEAF
TRBJ1-2 TRBV2 ASGSLGTGVGYT
TRBJ2-7 TRBV18 ASSPTGQEQY
TRBJ1-5 TRBV9 ASSSGAQGQPQH
TRBJ2-6 TRBV4-1 ASSHLSGTALSRGGANVLT
TRBJ2-1 TRBV6-4 ASSVMGSNEQF
TRBJ1-3 TRBV15 ATSRGTGAFLGNTIY
TRBJ2-5 TRBV28 ASSPDRGETQY
TRBJ1-5 TRBV4-1 ASSHPPGTGYQPQH
TRBJ1-3 TRBV28 ASRPRRQGGNTIY
TRBJ1-1 TRBV9 ASARATEAF
TRBJ1-1 TRBV5-1 ASSYQGVGTEAF
TRBJ1-2 TRBV6-5 ASSYSGRDGYT
TRBJ2-3 TRBV27 ASSLSRTGTDTQY
TRBJ1-1 TRBV5-1 ASSSDGYPTEAF
TRBJ1-6 TRBV7-8 ASRRDSGSPLH
TRBJ1-1 TRBV5-1 ASSFDGGNTEAF
TRBJ2-2 TRBV11-3 ASSFSQGNTGELF
TRBJ1-1 TRBV30 AWSVGSRTEAF
TRBJ1-5 TRBV5-8 ASNLGISNQPQH
TRBJ2-5 TRBV10-3 AIKERGGSGETQY
TRBJ2-2 TRBV18 ASSPAGVRDTGELF